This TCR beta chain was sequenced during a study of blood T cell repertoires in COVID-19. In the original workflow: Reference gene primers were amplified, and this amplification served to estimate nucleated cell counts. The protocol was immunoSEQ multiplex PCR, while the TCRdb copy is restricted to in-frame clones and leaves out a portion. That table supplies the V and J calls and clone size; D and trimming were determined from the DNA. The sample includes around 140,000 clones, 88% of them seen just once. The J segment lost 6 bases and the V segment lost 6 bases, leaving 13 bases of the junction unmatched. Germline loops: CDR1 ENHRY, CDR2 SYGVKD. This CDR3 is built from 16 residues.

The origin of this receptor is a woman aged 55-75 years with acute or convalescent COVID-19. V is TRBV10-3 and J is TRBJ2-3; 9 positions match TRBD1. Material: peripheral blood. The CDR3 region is CAIRSPDRGDRDTQYF. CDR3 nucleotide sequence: TGTGCCATCAGGTCTCCGGACAGGGGTGATCGGGATACGCAGTATTTT.